The 13 T cell receptor beta chains below come from one sample, sequenced in a study of early T cells in non-severe SARS-CoV-2 infection. One entry per CDR3 protein, called by TCRdb with MiXCR from the 5' RACE reads. The sample holds 35,000 to 45,000 distinct CDR3 sequences, less than 8% seen once. This specimen consisted of whole blood, obtained at baseline. These receptors were taken from an adult who was a healthcare worker with PCR-confirmed SARS-CoV-2 infection or an uninfected control (not recorded which).

This clonotype was seen many times. The chain recombines TRBV6-6 with TRBJ2-6; possible D gene TRBD1, 5 bases. Germline CDR1 MNHNY, CDR2 SVGAGI (reference sequence). Trimming removed 6 bases at V and 3 bases at J, with 6 bases between. The CDR3 is 13 amino acids. CDR3: CASSRDGANVLTF. The CDR3 DNA reads as TGTGCCAGCAGCAGGGATGGGGCCAACGTCCTGACTTTC.

This clonotype came up many times. This sequence joins TRBV7-2 and TRBJ2-7; 8 nucleotides align to TRBD2. The V gene's germline CDR1 is SGHTA and CDR2 FQGNSA. V shed 0 bases, J shed 4 bases, and the junction held 8 bases outside the gene matches. The CDR3 has 16 amino acids. The chain's CDR3 is CASSLASSGRVYEQYF. In nucleotides, the CDR3 is TGTGCCAGCAGCTTAGCTTCCAGCGGGAGAGTATACGAGCAGTACTTC.

This clonotype was counted between two and nine times. The chain couples TRBV5-1 to TRBJ2-6, with D perhaps matching TRBD1 or TRBD2 (5 bases each). The CDR3 is made up of 15 amino acids. Germline CDR1 SGHRS, CDR2 YFSETQ. The germline V and J ends were trimmed by 0 bases and 4 bases, with 8 bases remaining between them. DNA of the CDR3: TGCGCCAGCAGCTTGGTAGGGACCGGGGCCAACGTCCTGACTTTC. This encodes CASSLVGTGANVLTF.

Many counts were recorded for this clonotype. V is TRBV11-1 and J is TRBJ2-1; D unclear. This CDR3 is built from 13 residues. The germline gives CDR1 SGHAT, CDR2 FQDESV (reference sequence). The ends were cut back, 2 bases at V and 10 bases at J, with 12 bases in the middle. The CDR3 DNA is TGTGCCAGCAGCTTAATTGGCCCTCGGGAGCAGTTCTTC. Translation gives CASSLIGPREQFF.

This clonotype was seen many times. The CDR3 is CASSQESPGTNNEKLFF. DNA of the CDR3: TGTGCCAGCAGCCAAGAATCTCCCGGGACGAATAATGAAAAACTGTTTTTT. The chain joins TRBV3-1 to TRBJ1-4; tentative D call: TRBD1 (5 bases). CDR3 length: 17 residues. Trimming took 0 bases from V and 4 from J, leaving 15 bases between them. From germline, CDR1 is LGHDT and CDR2 YNNKEL (reference sequence).

This clonotype has only a few counts. The rearrangement joins TRBV27 to TRBJ2-1; 7 bases fit TRBD1. The CDR3 is 12 amino acids. The germline V gene has CDR1 MNHEY and CDR2 SMNVEV (reference sequence). J was trimmed by 8 bases and V by 4 bases; bases with no gene match: 2. CDR3 loop: CASSYRGDEQFF. CDR3 nucleotide sequence: TGTGCCAGCAGTTACAGGGGAGATGAGCAGTTCTTC.

This clonotype was picked up many times. The chain employs TRBV27 and TRBJ2-1; D call uncertain. Trimming cost V 5 bases and J 1 base, with 9 bases left between them. The germline gives CDR1 MNHEY, CDR2 SMNVEV (reference sequence). The CDR3 totals 14 residues. The CDR3 DNA sequence: TGTGCCAGCAGTCTAGGCGGATCCTACAATGAGCAGTTCTTC. It specifies CASSLGGSYNEQFF.

Many counts were recorded for this clonotype. The J gene is TRBJ1-1, the V gene TRBV10-3, with a weak D call TRBD1 (6 bases). Germline CDR1 reads ENHRY; CDR2 reads SYGVKD. V lost 6 bases and J 0 bases, leaving 11 bases between the germline ends. This CDR3 is built from 14 residues. The CDR3: CAIRDSGLNTEAFF. The CDR3 DNA reads as TGTGCCATCAGGGACAGCGGTTTGAACACTGAAGCTTTCTTT.

This clonotype was counted at least ten times. The chain has TRBV7-3 and TRBJ2-1; a possible D gene is TRBD1 (6 bases). The V gene lost 4 bases and the J gene lost 4 bases, with 14 bases spanning the gap. The germline V gene encodes CDR1 SGHTA and CDR2 FQGTGA. The CDR3 has 15 residues. This CDR3 is CASSSFGTPYNEQFF. Here the CDR3 DNA reads TGTGCCAGCAGCTCGTTCGGGACACCGTACAATGAGCAGTTCTTC.

The rearrangement links TRBV4-2 to TRBJ2-1; 11 bases fit TRBD2. The V gene end was trimmed by 0 bases and the J gene end by 8 bases; junction bases not matched to a gene: 3. This CDR3 spans 15 amino acids. Looked up from germline, CDR1 is LGHNA and CDR2 is YNFKEQ. The CDR3 loop is CASSQELAGVHEQFF. As DNA, the CDR3 is TGTGCCAGCAGCCAAGAACTAGCGGGAGTTCATGAGCAGTTCTTC.

The table lists this clonotype with many counts. The chain links TRBV24-1 to TRBJ2-5; D uncertain. V gave up 9 bases and J gave up 5 bases, with 15 bases separating them. Germline CDR1 KGHDR, CDR2 SFDVKD. This CDR3 spans 13 amino acids. CDR3 sequence reads: CATAELTEETQYF. The CDR3 nucleotides read TGTGCCACCGCAGAGCTAACGGAGGAGACCCAGTACTTC.

This clonotype was recorded many times. CDR3 in amino acids: CSARDVGMNTEAFF. CDR3 DNA sequence: TGCAGTGCTAGAGATGTTGGGATGAACACTGAAGCTTTCTTT. This sequence joins TRBV20-1 and TRBJ1-1; D unclear. This CDR3 comprises 14 residues. CDR1 DFQATT and CDR2 SNEGSKA come from the germline V gene (reference sequence). Trimming took off 0 bases at V and 0 bases at J, with 8 bases between the two ends.

The chain joins TRBV28 to TRBJ2-3; D is possibly TRBD1 (6 bases). The CDR3 sequence is 15 residues long. Germline V gene lookup returns CDR1 MDHEN and CDR2 SYDVKM. Between the trimmed V and J ends, which lost 5 bases and 2 bases, there was a span of 14 bases. The CDR3 DNA is TGTGCCAGCAGTCCTGGACAGCTCGACACAGATACGCAGTATTTT. Its protein product is CASSPGQLDTDTQYF. The variable domain in full, completed from reference TRBV28 and TRBJ2-3, reads DVKVTQSSRYLVKRTGEKVFLECVQDMDHENMFWYRQDPGLGLRLIYFSYDVKMKEKGDIPEGYSVSREKKERFSLILESASTNQTSMYLCASSPGQLDTDTQYFGPGTRLTVL.